A selection of T cell receptor beta chains follows, all from one sample in a study of CD8+ T cells in alopecia areata. Measured with immunoSEQ multiplex PCR; TCRdb has only the in-frame clones, and not every one. This sample has 15,000 to 20,000 clones, with around 66% found just once. This sample comprised skin, obtained at week 0. Receptor source: a human donor with alopecia areata. CDR3s include the opening cysteine and the closing phenylalanine or tryptophan. A D gene is named only where the DNA matches it firmly. Clone size is shown for a subset of rows, as once, few, many or a class of expanded clone.

clone size: once
V gene: TRBV19
CDR3 length: 13
D gene: TRBD2
J gene: TRBJ2-3
CDR3 DNA: TGTGCCAGTAGGCCTAGCGGGGGGGATACGCAGTATTTT
CDR3 protein: CASRPSGGDTQYF

clone size: -
V gene: TRBV7-9
CDR3 length: 16
D gene: -
J gene: TRBJ2-7
CDR3 DNA: TGTGCCAGCAGCTCTTCCGGGACTCGCCCTCCCTACGAGCAGTACTTC
CDR3 protein: CASSSSGTRPPYEQYF

clone size: -
V gene: TRBV25-1
CDR3 length: 16
D gene: -
J gene: TRBJ2-2
CDR3 DNA: TGTGCCAAGAAAGCATTACGACATCCGAACACCGGGGAGCTGTTTTTT
CDR3 protein: CAKKALRHPNTGELFF

clone size: few
V gene: TRBV6-5
CDR3 length: 14
D gene: -
J gene: TRBJ1-5
CDR3 DNA: TGTGCCAGCAGAACTAAGGGGGTCTATCAGCCCCAGCATTTT
CDR3 protein: CASRTKGVYQPQHF

clone size: -
V gene: TRBV7-6
CDR3 length: 13
D gene: TRBD1
J gene: TRBJ2-7
CDR3 DNA: TGTGCCAGCAGCTTAGGGGACAGCTACGAGCAGTACTTC
CDR3 protein: CASSLGDSYEQYF

clone size: -
V gene: TRBV19
CDR3 length: 17
D gene: TRBD1
J gene: TRBJ2-1
CDR3 DNA: TGTGCCAGTAGTATCGGCTCAGGGGGCTCCCTATACAATGAGCAGTTCTTC
CDR3 protein: CASSIGSGGSLYNEQFF

clone size: -
V gene: TRBV6-1
CDR3 length: 17
D gene: TRBD1
J gene: TRBJ2-7
CDR3 DNA: TGTGCCAGCAGTGCCTCCGCCGGTGGGACAGGTTCCTACGAGCAGTACTTC
CDR3 protein: CASSASAGGTGSYEQYF

clone size: -
V gene: TRBV4-2
CDR3 length: 16
D gene: TRBD1
J gene: TRBJ1-2
CDR3 DNA: TGTGCCAGCAGCCAAGCCACTGGGGACAGGGGGGCTGGCTACACCTTC
CDR3 protein: CASSQATGDRGAGYTF

clone size: few
V gene: TRBV14
CDR3 length: 12
D gene: -
J gene: TRBJ1-4
CDR3 DNA: TGTGCCAGCAGCCCCGAAAGGGAAAAACTGTTTTTT
CDR3 protein: CASSPEREKLFF

clone size: -
V gene: TRBV5-1
CDR3 length: 19
D gene: TRBD2
J gene: TRBJ2-1
CDR3 DNA: TGCGCCAGCAGCTTGGGTTTCAGCGGGGGCGTAAATTCCTACAATGAGCAGTTCTTC
CDR3 protein: CASSLGFSGGVNSYNEQFF

clone size: -
V gene: TRBV29-1
CDR3 length: 12
D gene: TRBD2
J gene: TRBJ2-3
CDR3 DNA: TGCAGCGTTCGGGGGGGCACAGATACGCAGTATTTT
CDR3 protein: CSVRGGTDTQYF

clone size: -
V gene: TRBV5-1
CDR3 length: 14
D gene: TRBD1
J gene: TRBJ1-6
CDR3 DNA: TGCGCCAGCAGCACGACAGGGGGGGTTTCACCCCTCCACTTT
CDR3 protein: CASSTTGGVSPLHF

clone size: -
V gene: TRBV4-1
CDR3 length: 15
D gene: -
J gene: TRBJ2-5
CDR3 DNA: TGCGCCAGCAGCTCCCGGGACGGCAATAATGTGGCCCAGTACTTC
CDR3 protein: CASSSRDGNNVAQYF

clone size: -
V gene: TRBV25-1
CDR3 length: 14
D gene: -
J gene: TRBJ2-7
CDR3 DNA: TGTGCCAGCAGTGAATTGGGCAGTACCTACGAGCAGTACTTC
CDR3 protein: CASSELGSTYEQYF

clone size: medium-sized
V gene: TRBV5-6
CDR3 length: 12
D gene: -
J gene: TRBJ1-2
CDR3 DNA: TGTGCCAGCACCCAGGAGTCCTATGGCTACACCTTC
CDR3 protein: CASTQESYGYTF

clone size: -
V gene: TRBV5-1
CDR3 length: 17
D gene: -
J gene: TRBJ2-1
CDR3 DNA: TGCGCCAGCAGCTTGAATCCGCCGACTAGCTCCTACAATGAGCAGTTCTTC
CDR3 protein: CASSLNPPTSSYNEQFF

clone size: -
V gene: TRBV11-2
CDR3 length: 17
D gene: TRBD1
J gene: TRBJ1-2
CDR3 DNA: TGTGCCAGCAGCGCAACAACAGGGGGCCGACGTAACTATGGCTACACCTTC
CDR3 protein: CASSATTGGRRNYGYTF

clone size: -
V gene: TRBV5-1
CDR3 length: 16
D gene: -
J gene: TRBJ2-3
CDR3 DNA: TGCGCCAGCAGCTTGATCGTCGGGGGCGCGGAAGATACGCAGTATTTT
CDR3 protein: CASSLIVGGAEDTQYF